Below, 28 T cell receptor beta chains from the same sample are listed, as sequenced in a study of CD8 T cells in ankylosing spondylitis. TCRdb re-derived calls from the 5' RACE reads in MiXCR, one entry per CDR3 protein. This table holds 300,000 to 350,000 distinct CDR3 sequences, 9.5% to 13% found once. Material for sequencing was blood, either unsorted or a sorted T cell fraction (not recorded which). These receptors all stem from a female donor with ankylosing spondylitis or in good health (not recorded which).

This clonotype was counted between two and nine times. The rearrangement joins TRBV29-1 to TRBJ2-6, with no clear D. CDR3 length: 14 residues. The V end lost 7 bases, the J end lost 0 bases, and 10 bases lay between the germline ends. Germline assignment: CDR1 SQVTM and CDR2 ANQGSEA. CDR3 loop: CSAIRHSGANVLTF. For the CDR3, the DNA is TGCAGCGCGATACGACACTCTGGGGCCAACGTCCTGACTTTC.

The genes are TRBV27 and TRBJ2-1; unclear D gene. Germline values: CDR1 MNHEY, CDR2 SMNVEV (reference sequence). The length of the CDR3 is 14 residues. The V end was cut by 4 bases, the J end by 0 bases, with 7 bases between. CDR3 bases: TGTGCCAGCAGTTCCGACCTCTCCTACAATGAGCAGTTCTTC. Encoded protein: CASSSDLSYNEQFF.

Points on this clonotype: This could be a read error, since a much larger clone is one nucleotide away. V gene TRBV20-1 combines with J gene TRBJ2-1; 7 bases match TRBD2. Trimming took 4 bases from V and 8 from J; bases not matched to a gene: 14. Germline CDR1 reads DFQATT; CDR2 reads SNEGSKA (reference sequence). The CDR3 covers 15 residues. In DNA form, the CDR3 reads TGCAGTGCTAAAAAAGCCGAGACTAGCTATGATGAGCAGTTCTTC. It specifies CSAKKAETSYDEQFF.

The V and J genes are TRBV28 and TRBJ1-4; D is possibly TRBD1 (6 bases). Germline-derived CDR1 and CDR2 are MDHEN and SYDVKM. CDR3 length: 15 amino acids. V was shortened by 6 bases and J by 5 bases, with 16 bases between the two germline ends. The CDR3 here is CASSSAGGGNEKLFF. The CDR3 DNA is TGTGCCAGCAGCTCGGCCGGAGGGGGGAATGAAAAACTGTTTTTT.

The table lists this clonotype with many counts. The V gene is TRBV7-9, the J gene TRBJ2-2; no clear D gene. This CDR3 comprises 15 residues. The germline V gene has CDR1 SEHNR and CDR2 FQNEAQ (reference sequence). The V end was cut by 1 base, the J end by 0 bases, with 6 bases between. CDR3 in amino acids: CASSLGKTNTGELFF. The CDR3 bases are TGTGCCAGCAGCTTAGGCAAAACGAACACCGGGGAGCTGTTTTTT.

The chain links TRBV3-1 to TRBJ1-5, with 7 bases fitting TRBD1. Trimming at V came to 8 bases and at J to 4 bases, leaving 17 bases not matched to a gene. This CDR3 region has 17 residues. Germline V gene data show CDR1 as LGHDT and CDR2 as YNNKEL (reference sequence). The DNA of the CDR3 is TGTGCCAGCGGAAATCGACAGGGTCGGGGGGAAAATCAGCCCCAGCATTTT. Its translation: CASGNRQGRGENQPQHF.

This clonotype occurred many times. The chain couples TRBV29-1 to TRBJ2-2; 11 nucleotides agree with TRBD2. This CDR3 is built from 14 residues. The trim removed 4 bases at V and 4 bases at J, leaving 2 bases unmatched. The germline CDR1 and CDR2 sequences are SQVTM and ANQGSEA. The CDR3 nucleotides are TGCAGCGTTGTAGCGGGGGGGCCCACCGGGGAGCTGTTTTTT. Protein sequence: CSVVAGGPTGELFF.

This chain connects TRBV4-2 to TRBJ2-2, with 10 bases aligning to TRBD2. From germline, CDR1 is LGHNA and CDR2 YNFKEQ. V lost 0 bases to trimming and J lost 6 bases; unmatched junction nucleotides: 16. The CDR3 contains 20 residues. CDR3 in amino acids: CASSQDIGRASGRTPGELFF. DNA of the CDR3: TGTGCCAGCAGCCAAGATATAGGCCGAGCTAGCGGGAGAACCCCCGGGGAGCTGTTTTTT.

The chain has TRBV6-1 and TRBJ2-2; D is undetermined. Trimming cost V 2 bases and J 7 bases, with 8 bases left between them. Per the germline V gene, CDR1 is MNHNS and CDR2 is SASEGT. CDR3 length: 13 amino acids. The CDR3: CASSEIDIGELFF. The CDR3 nucleotides are TGTGCCAGCAGTGAAATTGATATCGGGGAGCTGTTTTTT.

This clonotype was detected only a few times. The rearrangement links TRBV19 to TRBJ2-7; the D call may be TRBD1 or TRBD2 (5 bases each). This CDR3 region has 17 residues. Germline V gene lookup returns CDR1 LNHDA and CDR2 SQIVND (reference sequence). Trimming left V 5 bases short and J 7 bases short, with 27 bases between. The CDR3 bases are TGTGCCAGTAGTTCTAGCCAGCCGTCCAGGGTCGTGCGGGAGCAGTACTTC. This gives the protein CASSSSQPSRVVREQYF.

The chain has TRBV11-2 and TRBJ2-7; D remains unclear. This CDR3 has 14 residues. V lost 2 bases and J 1 base, leaving 9 bases between the germline ends. In germline, CDR1 is SGHAT, CDR2 FQNNGV. CDR3 in amino acids: CASSLTDLSYEQYF. CDR3 sequence (DNA): TGTGCCAGCAGCTTAACAGACCTTTCCTACGAGCAGTACTTC. The full variable domain, its missing parts supplied by reference TRBV11-2 and TRBJ2-7, is EAGVAQSPRYKIIEKRQSVAFWCNPISGHATLYWYQQILGQGPKLLIQFQNNGVVDDSQLPKDRFSAERLKGVDSTLKIQPAKLEDSAVYLCASSLTDLSYEQYFGPGTRLTVT.

The V and J genes are TRBV25-1 and TRBJ2-1; no firm D call. Trimming pared 2 bases from V and 0 bases from J, leaving 8 bases between. This CDR3 is built from 15 residues. Looked up from germline, CDR1 is MGHDK and CDR2 is SYGVNS. CDR3 in DNA: TGTGCCAGCAGTGAAGGTGGGCTCTCCTACAATGAGCAGTTCTTC. Translation: CASSEGGLSYNEQFF.

This clonotype was seen many times. The chain employs TRBV7-6 and TRBJ1-6, with no clear D. In germline, CDR1 is SGHVS, CDR2 FNYEAQ. The CDR3 has 15 residues. Trimming removed 0 bases at V and 7 bases at J, with 10 bases between. The CDR3 DNA follows: TGTGCCAGCAGCTTAGCCGACGGCAACAATTCACCCCTCCACTTT. Encoded protein: CASSLADGNNSPLHF.

V usage is TRBV30 and J usage is TRBJ2-7, with D possibly TRBD2 on 6 matching bases. Germline CDR1 GTSNPN, CDR2 SVGIG (reference sequence). The CDR3 spans 12 residues. Deletions cut 4 bases from V and 3 bases from J, with 10 bases between. The CDR3 DNA follows: TGTGCCTGGACCCAGGGACTCTACGAGCAGTACTTC. Amino acid sequence: CAWTQGLYEQYF.

This clonotype was found a few times. V gene TRBV7-6 combines with J gene TRBJ2-7; TRBD1 might be the D (5 bases). Between the trimmed V and J ends, which lost 3 bases and 2 bases, there was a span of 14 bases. The CDR3 runs 15 residues. Germline CDR1 is SGHVS and CDR2 is FNYEAQ. The chain's CDR3 is CASSLGTGPTYEQYF. The DNA of the CDR3 is TGTGCCAGCAGCTTGGGAACAGGCCCGACCTACGAGCAGTACTTC.

Details on this clonotype: This clone may be a read error of a much larger clone one base away. The chain employs TRBV28 and TRBJ1-4, with no clear D. The CDR3 sequence is 15 residues long. CDR1 is MDHEN, CDR2 SYDVKM, per germline. This CDR3 reads CAISLMLPGGEKLFF. For the CDR3, the DNA is TGTGCCATCAGTTTAATGTTGCCCGGTGGGGAAAAACTGTTTTTT.

This clonotype has at least ten counts. The chain has TRBV6-5 and TRBJ2-1; D is possibly TRBD2 (7 bases). CDR1 is MNHEY and CDR2 is SVGAGI in the germline V gene. V dropped 8 bases and J dropped 6 bases, with 11 bases sitting between them. CDR3 length: 12 residues. CDR3 sequence reads: CASGGGPNEQFF. For the CDR3, the DNA is TGTGCCAGCGGGGGGGGGCCCAATGAGCAGTTCTTC.

The chain has TRBV15 and TRBJ2-5; D call uncertain. CDR1 is LNHNV and CDR2 is YYDKDF in the germline V gene (reference sequence). Trimming removed 3 bases at V and 3 bases at J, with 5 bases between. This CDR3 contains 12 residues. CDR3 nucleotide sequence: TGTGCCACCAGCAGTGGGGAAGAGACCCAGTACTTC. This sequence encodes CATSSGEETQYF.

V gene TRBV4-2 combines with J gene TRBJ1-1; TRBD1 might be the D (5 bases). Trimming removed 2 bases from V and 2 bases from J, with 15 bases in between. Germline CDR1 reads LGHNA; CDR2 reads YNFKEQ. The CDR3 spans 16 residues. The CDR3 reads CASSQPTDSLNTEAFF. The CDR3 DNA is TGTGCCAGCAGCCAACCGACAGACTCCCTAAACACTGAAGCTTTCTTT.

Many counts were recorded for this clonotype. The genes are TRBV5-1 and TRBJ2-2; no reliable D call. The CDR3 is made up of 16 amino acids. V lost 0 bases and J lost 0, with 9 bases in between. Germline V gene sequence: CDR1 SGHRS, CDR2 YFSETQ. CDR3 DNA sequence: TGCGCCAGCAGCTTGGAGTCTCCCGCGAACACCGGGGAGCTGTTTTTT. Its translation: CASSLESPANTGELFF.

Comments on this clonotype: A read error is likely, as this CDR3 ends without the conserved phenylalanine or tryptophan. This sequence joins TRBV20-1 and TRBJ2-3; possibly TRBD1 or TRBD2 for D (6 bases each). There are 16 residues in the CDR3. Trimming removed 5 bases from V and 2 bases from J, with 20 bases in between. Germline V gives CDR1 DFQATT, CDR2 SNEGSKA (reference sequence). Written as DNA, the CDR3 is TGCAGTGCTGAGGGGGTTCGGGACTCAGTCACAGATACGCAGTATTTA. It encodes CSAEGVRDSVTDTQYL.

This clonotype was seen at least ten times. This chain uses TRBV5-1 with TRBJ2-7; 7 positions agree with TRBD1. This CDR3 contains 15 residues. The V gene's germline CDR1 is SGHRS and CDR2 YFSETQ. After removal of 1 base from V and 2 bases from J, the junction contained 6 bases not matched to a gene. The CDR3 loop reads CASSLWTGRTYEQYF. The CDR3 nucleotides read TGCGCCAGCAGCTTGTGGACAGGCCGTACCTACGAGCAGTACTTC. Complete variable domain (other parts from reference TRBV5-1 and TRBJ2-7): KAGVTQTPRYLIKTRGQQVTLSCSPISGHRSVSWYQQTPGQGLQFLFEYFSETQRNKGNFPGRFSGRQFSNSRSEMNVSTLELGDSALYLCASSLWTGRTYEQYFGPGTRLTVT.

This clonotype was picked up many times. V and J are TRBV29-1 and TRBJ2-2, with 8 bases lining up with TRBD2. The CDR3 is made up of 13 amino acids. CDR1 SQVTM and CDR2 ANQGSEA come from the germline V gene. With V trimmed by 7 bases and J by 6 bases, 7 bases remained unmatched. The CDR3: CSGGAGESGELFF. In nucleotides, the CDR3 is TGCAGCGGTGGAGCGGGAGAGTCCGGGGAGCTGTTTTTT.

This chain joins TRBV5-1 and TRBJ2-1; the D gene could be TRBD1 or TRBD2 (5 bases each). Trimming removed 1 base from V and 9 bases from J, with 17 bases in between. The germline V gene encodes CDR1 SGHRS and CDR2 YFSETQ. This CDR3 contains 15 residues. The CDR3 here is CASSLSRLEGSEQFF. Here the CDR3 DNA reads TGCGCCAGCAGCTTGAGTCGTCTAGAGGGGAGTGAGCAGTTCTTC.

The rearrangement links TRBV15 to TRBJ2-7; D call uncertain. Germline-derived CDR1 and CDR2 are LNHNV and YYDKDF (reference sequence). The CDR3 consists of 14 residues. V was clipped by 0 bases and J by 1 base, with 7 bases between them. DNA for the CDR3: TGTGCCACCAGCAGAGATTCCAATTCCTACGAGCAGTACTTC. This sequence encodes CATSRDSNSYEQYF.

This clonotype was counted many times. The gene calls are TRBV20-1 and TRBJ1-5; unclear D gene. V was clipped by 6 bases and J by 4 bases, with 16 bases between them. This CDR3 comprises 14 residues. CDR1 and CDR2 from the germline V gene are DFQATT and SNEGSKA (reference sequence). CDR3 nucleotides: TGCAGTGCCCCCGTCGGGTGGATGAATCAGCCCCAGCATTTT. Amino acid sequence: CSAPVGWMNQPQHF.

This clonotype was recorded at least ten times. V gene TRBV12-3 or TRBV12-4 combines with J gene TRBJ1-4; no definite D call. V was clipped by 1 base and J by 8 bases, with 14 bases between them. The CDR3 extends over 15 amino acids. CDR3 loop: CASSLGAPQWEKLFF. DNA of the CDR3: TGTGCCAGCAGTTTAGGAGCGCCTCAGTGGGAAAAACTGTTTTTT.

As to this clonotype: A read error may produce the germline difference seen at one junction end. The V gene is TRBV12-3 or TRBV12-4, the J gene TRBJ2-4; D could derive from TRBD1 or TRBD2 (7 bases each). The CDR3 runs to 18 residues. The CDR3 reads CACSLAAGGERVRNIQYF. CDR3 bases: TGTGCCTGCAGTTTAGCGGCAGGGGGGGAGCGGGTTCGGAACATTCAGTACTTC.